The T cell receptor (beta chain) described here comes from a study of cytomegalovirus exposure and HLA in healthy donors. Study background: The 120 or so validation repertoires used the same platform as the roughly 670 first-cohort repertoires (as reported by a later analysis). Study results and caveats: Within the approximately 120 validation repertoires, first-cohort TCR clusters tended to co-occur, according to a later analysis. Cytomegalovirus status was reportedly diagnosed by the classifier with high sensitivity and specificity.

The germline gives CDR1 SGHRS, CDR2 YFSETQ. V was clipped by 7 bases and J by 5 bases; unmatched bases: 13. The CDR3 extends over 15 amino acids. Assay used: immunoSEQ multiplex PCR; TCRdb lists only in-frame clones, some missing. The sample carries 50,000 to 65,000 clones, 90% to 96% recorded once. In regard to this clone: What it binds is unknown.

This clonotype was obtained from a woman under 30 in good health and CMV-seronegative. The chain carries TRBV5-1 and TRBJ2-5; 8 bases are shared with TRBD1. The sample taken for sequencing was PBMCs. The CDR3 DNA reads as TGCGCCAGCGCGCCGACAGGGGCCCCGGGGGAGACCCAGTACTTC. It codes for CASAPTGAPGETQYF.